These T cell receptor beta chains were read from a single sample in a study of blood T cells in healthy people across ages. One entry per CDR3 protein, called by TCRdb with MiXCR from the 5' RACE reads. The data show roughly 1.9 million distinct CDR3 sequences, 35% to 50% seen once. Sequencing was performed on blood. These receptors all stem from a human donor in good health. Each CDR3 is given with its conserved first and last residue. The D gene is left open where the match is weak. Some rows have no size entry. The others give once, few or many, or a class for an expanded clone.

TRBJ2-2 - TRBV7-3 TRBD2 TGTGCCAGCAGCCCGACTAGCGGGGGCTTCGGGGAGCTGTTTTTT CASSPTSGGFGELFF
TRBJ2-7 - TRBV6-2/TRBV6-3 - TGTGCCAGCCTTGACTCCGCCTCCACCTACTCCTACGAGCAGTACTTC CASLDSASTYSYEQYF
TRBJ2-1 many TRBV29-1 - TGCAGCGTCACAGGGTTTTGGGACCTTAGCTCCTACAATGAGCAGTTCTTC CSVTGFWDLSSYNEQFF
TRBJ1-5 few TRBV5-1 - TGCGCCAGCAGCTTGGGTGGGGCAAATTATCAGCCCCAGCATTTT CASSLGGANYQPQHF
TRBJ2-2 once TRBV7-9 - TGTGCCAGCCAGGCCCCATCCGGGGAGCTGTTTTTT CASQAPSGELFF
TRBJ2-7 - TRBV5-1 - TGCGCCAGCAGCGGAACGATGGACGGCCCCATTTACGAGCAGTACTTC CASSGTMDGPIYEQYF
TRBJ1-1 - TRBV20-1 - TGCAGTCCCAGGGGTCAATACACTGAAGCTTTCTTT CSPRGQYTEAFF
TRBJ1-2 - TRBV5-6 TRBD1 TGTGCCAGCAGCAAAGACCGGACAGGATATTATGGCTACACCTTC CASSKDRTGYYGYTF
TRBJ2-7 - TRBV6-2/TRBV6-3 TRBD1 TGTGCCAGCAGCCCACCCCGGGACAGGGGCTACGAGCAGTACTTC CASSPPRDRGYEQYF
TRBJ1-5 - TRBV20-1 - TGCAGTGCACCGGGACTTCCCAATCAGCCCCAGCATTTT CSAPGLPNQPQHF
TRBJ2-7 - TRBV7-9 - TGTGCCAGCAGCGCACCCAGATCTGGGGACGAGCAGTACTTC CASSAPRSGDEQYF
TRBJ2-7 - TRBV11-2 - TGTGCCATCAGCTTCGGGGCCTACGAGCAGTACTTC CAISFGAYEQYF
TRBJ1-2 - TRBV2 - TGTGCCAGCAGTGTCGGATTAGGGTTTTCCCCACGGGACTATGGCTACACCTTC CASSVGLGFSPRDYGYTF
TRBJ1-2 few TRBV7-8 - TGTGCCAGCAGCTCTGGGTGGGAACGGGGAGCTAACTACGGCTACACCTTC CASSSGWERGANYGYTF
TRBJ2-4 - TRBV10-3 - TGTGCCATCAGTGAGTACAGGGAGGCCAAAAACATTCAGTACTTC CAISEYREAKNIQYF
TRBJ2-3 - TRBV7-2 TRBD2 TGTGCCAGCAGCTTAGTGCTAGCGGGGGCCTCCGATACGCAGTATTTT CASSLVLAGASDTQYF
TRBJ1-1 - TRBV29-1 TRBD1 TGCAGCGTTGAACCCCAGGGGGGGACTGAAGCTTTCTTT CSVEPQGGTEAFF
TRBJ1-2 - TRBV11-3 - TGTGCCAGCAGCTTAGAACTAGATTTACCTAACTATGGCTACACCTTC CASSLELDLPNYGYTF
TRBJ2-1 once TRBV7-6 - TGTGCCAGCAGCTTAGGCACTAGGGGGTGTGAGCAGTTCTTC CASSLGTRGCEQFF
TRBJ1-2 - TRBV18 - TGTGCCAGCTCACCATGGAAGGAAATGGGTGGCTACACCTTC CASSPWKEMGGYTF
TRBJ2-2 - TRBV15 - TGTGCCACCACCGAGGGGTACACCGGGGAGCTGTTTTTT CATTEGYTGELFF
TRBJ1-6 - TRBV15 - TGTGCCACCAGCAGAGACAGGGAAAGGAATTCACCCCTCCACTTT CATSRDRERNSPLHF
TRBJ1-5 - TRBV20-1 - TGCAGTGCTAGAGCAGACAGTCGCGGTCAGCCCCAGCATTTT CSARADSRGQPQHF
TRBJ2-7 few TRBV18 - TGTGCCAGCTCACCACCGACAACCTACGAGCAGTACTTC CASSPPTTYEQYF
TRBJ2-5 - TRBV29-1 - TGCAGCGTTCGGCAGGTCCAAGAGACCCAGTACTTC CSVRQVQETQYF
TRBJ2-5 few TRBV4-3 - TGCGCCAGCAGCCAAGGACCCCAGGACAGTCTAGGGACCCAGTACTTC CASSQGPQDSLGTQYF
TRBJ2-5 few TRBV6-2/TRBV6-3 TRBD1 TGTGCCAGCAGTTACTCATTATACGGACAGGGCGAAGAGACCCAGTACTTC CASSYSLYGQGEETQYF
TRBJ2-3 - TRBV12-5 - TGTGCTAGTGGGAGGGAAGATACGCAGTATTTT CASGREDTQYF
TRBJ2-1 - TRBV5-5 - TGTGCCAGCAGCTTGGGACCGTCTTCAGGCAATGAGCAGTTCTTC CASSLGPSSGNEQFF
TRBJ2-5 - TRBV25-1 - TGTGCCAGCAGTGATAAGATTCTAGGGTCAGAGACCCAGTACTTC CASSDKILGSETQYF
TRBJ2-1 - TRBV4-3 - TGCGCCAGCAGCCAAGTCGGTTACAGCTCCTACAATGAGCAGTTCTTC CASSQVGYSSYNEQFF
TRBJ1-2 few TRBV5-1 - TGCGCCAGCAGCGCCTCCAGTGAGCGCTATGGCTACACCTTC CASSASSERYGYTF
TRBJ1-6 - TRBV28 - TGTGCCAGCAGTCGTGAAAGCCTGAGGACTCGGAATAATTCACCCCTCCACTTT CASSRESLRTRNNSPLHF
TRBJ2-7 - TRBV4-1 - TGCGCCAGCAGCCAAGAGATGCACAGCTCCTACGAGCAGTACTTC CASSQEMHSSYEQYF